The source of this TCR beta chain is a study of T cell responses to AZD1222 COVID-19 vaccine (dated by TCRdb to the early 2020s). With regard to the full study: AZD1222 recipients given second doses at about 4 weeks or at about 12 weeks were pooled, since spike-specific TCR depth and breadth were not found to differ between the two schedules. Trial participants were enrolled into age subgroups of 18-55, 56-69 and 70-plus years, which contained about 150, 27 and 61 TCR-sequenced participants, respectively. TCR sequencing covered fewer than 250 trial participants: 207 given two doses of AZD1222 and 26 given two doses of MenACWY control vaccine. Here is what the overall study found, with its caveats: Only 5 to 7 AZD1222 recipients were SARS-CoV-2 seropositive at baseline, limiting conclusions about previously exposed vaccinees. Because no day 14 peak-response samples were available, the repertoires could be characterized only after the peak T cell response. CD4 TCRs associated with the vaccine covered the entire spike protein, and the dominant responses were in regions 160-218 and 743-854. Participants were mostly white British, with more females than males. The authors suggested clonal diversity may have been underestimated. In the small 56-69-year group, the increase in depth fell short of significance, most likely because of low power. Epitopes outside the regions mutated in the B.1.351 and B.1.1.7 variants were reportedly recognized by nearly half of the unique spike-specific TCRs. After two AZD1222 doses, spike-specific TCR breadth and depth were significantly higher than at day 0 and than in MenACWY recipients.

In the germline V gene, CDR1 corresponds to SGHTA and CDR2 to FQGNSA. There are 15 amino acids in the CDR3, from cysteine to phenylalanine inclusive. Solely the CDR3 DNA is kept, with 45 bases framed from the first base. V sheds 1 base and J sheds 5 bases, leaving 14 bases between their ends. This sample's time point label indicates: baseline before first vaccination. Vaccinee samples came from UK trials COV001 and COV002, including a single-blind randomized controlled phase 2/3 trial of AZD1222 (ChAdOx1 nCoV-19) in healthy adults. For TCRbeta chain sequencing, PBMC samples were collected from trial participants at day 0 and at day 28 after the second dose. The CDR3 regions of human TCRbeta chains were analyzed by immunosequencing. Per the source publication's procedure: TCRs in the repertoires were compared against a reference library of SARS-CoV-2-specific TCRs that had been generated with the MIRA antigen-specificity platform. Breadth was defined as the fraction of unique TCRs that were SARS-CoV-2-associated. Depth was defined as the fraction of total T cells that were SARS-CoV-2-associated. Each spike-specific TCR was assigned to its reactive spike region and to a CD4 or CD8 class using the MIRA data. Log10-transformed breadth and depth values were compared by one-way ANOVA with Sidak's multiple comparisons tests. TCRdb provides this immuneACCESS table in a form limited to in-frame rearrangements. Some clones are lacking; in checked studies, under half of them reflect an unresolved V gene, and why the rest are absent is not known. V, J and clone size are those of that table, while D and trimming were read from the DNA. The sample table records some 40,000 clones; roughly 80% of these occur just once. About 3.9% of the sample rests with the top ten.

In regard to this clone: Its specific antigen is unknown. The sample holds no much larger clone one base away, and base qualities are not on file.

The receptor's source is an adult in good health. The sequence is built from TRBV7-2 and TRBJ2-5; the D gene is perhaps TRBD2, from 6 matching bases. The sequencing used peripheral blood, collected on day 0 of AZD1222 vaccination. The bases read TGTGCCAGCAGCTTAGGCGCTAGCGAGGACGAGACCCAGTACTTC. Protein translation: CASSLGASEDETQYF.